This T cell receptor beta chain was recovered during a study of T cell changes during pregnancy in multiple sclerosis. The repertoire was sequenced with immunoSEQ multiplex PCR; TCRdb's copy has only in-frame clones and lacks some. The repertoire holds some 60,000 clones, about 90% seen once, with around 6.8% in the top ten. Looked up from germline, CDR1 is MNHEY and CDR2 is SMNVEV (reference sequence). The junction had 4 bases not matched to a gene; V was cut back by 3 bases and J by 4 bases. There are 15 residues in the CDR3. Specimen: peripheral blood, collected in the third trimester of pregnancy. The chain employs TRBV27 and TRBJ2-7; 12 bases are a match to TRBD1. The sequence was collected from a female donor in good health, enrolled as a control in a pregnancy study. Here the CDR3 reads CASSLGQGASYEQYF. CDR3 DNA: TGTGCCAGCAGTTTGGGACAGGGGGCGAGTTACGAGCAGTACTTC.